This T cell receptor (beta chain) is drawn from a study of OX40 agonist ivuxolimab in advanced cancers. Findings and limits, study-wide: Low clonal expansion, among the lowest seen, marked partial responders at 0.1-3.0 mg/kg. CD8+ T cells were the subset that, on average, had more expanded clones than CD4+.

The sampling schedule covered blood at baseline, cycle 4 day 1, and cycle 7 day 1. The CDR3 has 17 amino acids. The J segment lost 2 bases and the V segment lost 0 bases, leaving 3 bases of the junction unmatched. Per germline, CDR1 SGHTA and CDR2 FQGNSA. The protocol was immunoSEQ multiplex PCR, while the TCRdb copy is restricted to in-frame clones and leaves out a portion. The sample lists around 24,000 clones; around 83% were seen once. Regarding this clone: Its specificity is unknown.

The receptor was derived from an adult with an advanced solid tumor such as melanoma, head and neck, liver or kidney cancer. The input for sequencing was CD4+ or CD8+ T cells sorted from blood, taken in a trial of the OX40 agonist ivuxolimab. The rearrangement joins TRBV7-2 to TRBJ2-7; TRBD2 agrees at 14 bases. The CDR3, as DNA: TGTGCCAGCAGCTTAGCCGGGACTAGCGGGAGCACCTACGAGCAGTACTTC. As protein: CASSLAGTSGSTYEQYF.